This entry concerns a single T cell receptor beta chain. The antigen it binds to is not known. No base quality information exists; no much larger clone differs at one position. The library was made by the immunoSEQ multiplex PCR assay. TCRdb holds this immuneACCESS table with in-frame rearrangements only. Some clones are missing; in checked studies, unresolved V genes explain under half, and the rest has no known cause. The sample contains about 38,000 clones, around 90% of them found a single time. Jointly, the top ten make up around 0.52% of the sample. Spanning cysteine to phenylalanine, the CDR3 consists of 15 amino acids. Left in the record is the CDR3 DNA by itself, 45 bases read in frame from the first base. At the junction V is shortened by 6 bases and J by 4 bases; bases outside the gene matches: 5. The germline V gene (reference sequence) supplies CDR1 MNHEY and CDR2 SMNVEV. The sample originates from a study of T cell changes during pregnancy in multiple sclerosis (dated by TCRdb to the late 2010s). Notes on the research overall: The study examined how the T cell repertoire changed over the course of pregnancy in women with multiple sclerosis.

The receptor comes from a female donor with multiple sclerosis, enrolled in a pregnancy study. The material sequenced was CD4+ T cells from peripheral blood mononuclear cells, taken in the second trimester of pregnancy. The chain is made from TRBV27 and TRBJ2-1, with 11 central nucleotides matching TRBD2. For the CDR3, the sequence is CASRNSGRVYNEQFF. The bases read TGTGCCAGCAGGAATAGCGGGAGGGTATACAATGAGCAGTTCTTC.